This TCR beta chain was sequenced during a study of CD8+CD57+ T cells in acquired aplastic anemia. General study findings and limits: Researchers reported that CD8+ Simpson's diversity was not significantly different in patients versus controls.

Genomic DNA constituted the template upon which TCR beta VDJ and CDR3 profiling was performed. TCRdb passed the reads through MiXCR, listing each CDR3 protein once. The table shows about 200,000 distinct CDR3 sequences, with 60% to 80% occurring only once. This CDR3 has 12 amino acids. Trimming removed 5 bases at V and 8 bases at J, with 12 bases between. The germline V gene encodes CDR1 SEHNR and CDR2 FQNEAQ (reference sequence). Previously, flow cytometry had revealed CD8+CD57+ cell expansion in the patients chosen for sequencing. Comment on this clonotype: Its antigen is as yet unknown.

V and J are TRBV7-9 and TRBJ1-1, with a possible D match to TRBD1 (6 bases). The material sequenced was sorted CD4+, CD8+, or CD8+CD57+ T cells (not recorded which) from PBMCs. This TCR derives from a human donor with aplastic anemia. The CDR3 loop reads CASSQRDNEAFF. CDR3 coding DNA: TGTGCCAGCAGCCAAAGGGACAACGAAGCTTTCTTT.